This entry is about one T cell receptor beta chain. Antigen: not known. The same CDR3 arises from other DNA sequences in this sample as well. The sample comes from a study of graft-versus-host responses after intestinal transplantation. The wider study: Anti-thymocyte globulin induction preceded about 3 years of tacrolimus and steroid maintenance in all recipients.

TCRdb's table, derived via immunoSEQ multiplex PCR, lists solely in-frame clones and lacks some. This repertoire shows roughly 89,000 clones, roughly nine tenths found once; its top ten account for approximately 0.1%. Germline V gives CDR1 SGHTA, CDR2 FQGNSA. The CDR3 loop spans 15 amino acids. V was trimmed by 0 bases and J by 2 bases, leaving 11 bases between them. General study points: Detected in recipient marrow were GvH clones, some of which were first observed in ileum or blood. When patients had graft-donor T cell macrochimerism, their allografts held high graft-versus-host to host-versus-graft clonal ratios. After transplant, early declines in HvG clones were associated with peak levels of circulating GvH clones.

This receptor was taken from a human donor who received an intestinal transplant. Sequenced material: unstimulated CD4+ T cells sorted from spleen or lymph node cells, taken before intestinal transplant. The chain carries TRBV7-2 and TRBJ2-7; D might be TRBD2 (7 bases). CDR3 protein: CASSLAGGGTYEQYF. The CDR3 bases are TGTGCCAGCAGCTTAGCGGGGGGGGGCACCTACGAGCAGTACTTC.